The 24 T cell receptor beta chains given below trace back to one sample, sequenced in a study of OX40 agonist ivuxolimab in advanced cancers. Measured with immunoSEQ multiplex PCR; TCRdb has only the in-frame clones, and not every one. The sample has some 40,000 clones; around 93% are singletons. The sample was CD4+ or CD8+ T cells sorted from blood, taken in a trial of the OX40 agonist ivuxolimab. These receptors all stem from an adult with an advanced solid tumor such as melanoma, head and neck, liver or kidney cancer.

This clone is a singleton in its sample. The CDR3 DNA sequence: TGCGCCAGCAGCACACAGGGGGCTAATGAGCAGTTCTTC. This sequence encodes CASSTQGANEQFF. This sequence joins TRBV4-1 and TRBJ2-1, with 9 positions matching TRBD1. Trimming at V came to 5 bases and at J to 7 bases, leaving 3 bases not matched to a gene. The CDR3 covers 13 residues. In germline, CDR1 is MGHRA, CDR2 YSYEKL.

The rearrangement uses TRBV13 and TRBJ2-7, with 9 bases identical to TRBD1. Germline CDR1 PRHDT, CDR2 FYEKMQ (reference sequence). This CDR3 has 15 amino acids. Germline trimming cut 4 bases from V and 2 bases from J; bases unmatched to any gene: 6. Here the CDR3 reads CASSSPGQGAYEQYF. DNA for the CDR3: TGTGCCAGCAGCTCCCCGGGACAGGGCGCCTACGAGCAGTACTTC.

This clone has a handful of counts. The J gene is TRBJ2-7, the V gene TRBV11-2; D unclear. The CDR3 is 13 amino acids. From germline, CDR1 is SGHAT and CDR2 FQNNGV. The V end was cut by 11 bases, the J end by 4 bases, with 18 bases between. CDR3 sequence reads: CASGRRSDYEQYF. The CDR3 bases are TGTGCCTCCGGCCGTAGATCGGATTACGAGCAGTACTTC.

The V and J genes are TRBV7-9 and TRBJ2-7; 8 bases match TRBD1. With 4 bases clipped from V and 3 bases from J, the junction kept 5 bases outside the gene matches. The CDR3 has 14 residues. Germline CDR1 and CDR2: SEHNR and FQNEAQ (reference sequence). CDR3: CASSWTGTFYEQYF. CDR3 DNA sequence: TGTGCCAGCAGCTGGACAGGGACCTTCTACGAGCAGTACTTC.

This clone was counted once. The rearrangement uses TRBV11-2 and TRBJ2-7; 7 nucleotides agree with TRBD1. V dropped 5 bases and J dropped 3; count of bases not matched to a gene: 4. Germline V gene sequence: CDR1 SGHAT, CDR2 FQNNGV. The CDR3 is 13 amino acids. CDR3 nucleotides: TGTGCCAGCAGCACGGGACAGAACTACGAGCAGTACTTC. This sequence encodes CASSTGQNYEQYF.

This chain uses TRBV6-5 with TRBJ2-3; 8 bases agree with TRBD2. Germline CDR1 and CDR2: MNHEY and SVGAGI. Trimming cost V 6 bases and J 1 base; bases outside gene matches: 6. The CDR3 extends over 15 amino acids. The CDR3 bases are TGTGCCAGCAGCAGGCGGGAGGTCGGCACAGATACGCAGTATTTT. Translation: CASSRREVGTDTQYF.

The chain uses TRBV7-9 and TRBJ1-6; D is unclear. Trimming stripped 3 bases from V and 10 bases from J, with 13 bases between. Per the germline V gene, CDR1 is SEHNR and CDR2 is FQNEAQ (reference sequence). The CDR3 sequence is 14 residues long. The CDR3 loop is CASSLVGGPSPLHF. The DNA of the CDR3 is TGTGCCAGCAGCTTGGTTGGTGGTCCCTCACCCCTCCACTTT.

The rearrangement joins TRBV4-2 to TRBJ1-2, with D maybe TRBD1 (5 bases). Trimming pared 0 bases from V and 2 bases from J, leaving 16 bases between. The CDR3 extends over 17 amino acids. Germline CDR1 LGHNA, CDR2 YNFKEQ. The CDR3 region has the DNA TGTGCCAGCAGCCAAGAAGGAGTTAGGGGATGGAACTATGGCTACACCTTC. This codes for CASSQEGVRGWNYGYTF.

The chain employs TRBV4-1 and TRBJ2-4; D is unclear. The germline gives CDR1 MGHRA, CDR2 YSYEKL. This CDR3 contains 16 residues. Trimming stripped 0 bases from V and 1 base from J, with 10 bases between. The CDR3: CASSQDSNEAKNIQYF. The CDR3 DNA reads as TGCGCCAGCAGCCAAGATTCCAATGAGGCCAAAAACATTCAGTACTTC.

V gene TRBV5-1 combines with J gene TRBJ1-6, with 12 positions matching TRBD1. The CDR3 length is 16 residues. J lost 6 bases, V lost 4 bases, and 5 bases had no gene match. The germline V gene has CDR1 SGHRS and CDR2 YFSETQ. The CDR3 DNA reads TGCGCCAGCAGCCCGGGACAGGGGGCGTTTAATTCACCCCTCCACTTT. It specifies CASSPGQGAFNSPLHF.

This clone turned up a few times. The chain carries TRBV13 and TRBJ2-7; D remains unclear. This CDR3 region has 13 residues. V was trimmed by 2 bases and J by 0 bases, leaving 5 bases between them. Germline V CDR1 and CDR2: PRHDT, FYEKMQ (reference sequence). In DNA form, the CDR3 reads TGTGCCAGCAGCTTACTAACCTCCTACGAGCAGTACTTC. The encoded protein is CASSLLTSYEQYF.

This chain connects TRBV19 to TRBJ1-2, with 12 bases fitting TRBD1. Losses at the gene ends were 4 bases for V and 7 bases for J; bases not matched to a gene: 7. CDR3 length: 15 residues. The germline gives CDR1 LNHDA, CDR2 SQIVND (reference sequence). CDR3 sequence: CASSTSGQGARGYTF. The CDR3 DNA is TGTGCCAGTAGTACCTCGGGACAGGGGGCGCGTGGCTACACCTTC.

The chain recombines TRBV27 with TRBJ2-7; 9 nucleotides line up with TRBD2. CDR1 and CDR2 (germline): MNHEY, SMNVEV (reference sequence). The CDR3 spans 16 residues. Trimming cost V 5 bases and J 4 bases; bases outside gene matches: 12. This CDR3 reads CASSGGWREGQYEQYF. The CDR3 DNA reads TGTGCCAGCAGTGGGGGTTGGCGGGAGGGCCAATACGAGCAGTACTTC.

In its sample, this clone was seen once. The chain links TRBV10-3 to TRBJ2-7; 8 bases fit TRBD2. This CDR3 comprises 16 residues. Unmatched junction bases numbered 6, after V lost 0 bases and J lost 2 bases. Germline V CDR1 and CDR2: ENHRY, SYGVKD. The CDR3 spells CAISESGLDWPYEQYF. The CDR3, as DNA: TGTGCCATCAGTGAGTCGGGACTAGACTGGCCCTACGAGCAGTACTTC.

V is TRBV4-1 and J is TRBJ2-5; 9 bases are a match to TRBD2. Germline V gene lookup returns CDR1 MGHRA and CDR2 YSYEKL. Trimming cost V 4 bases and J 1 base; bases outside gene matches: 4. The CDR3 consists of 15 residues. DNA for the CDR3: TGCGCCAGCAGCCGCCGACTAGCGGTCCAAGAGACCCAGTACTTC. It encodes CASSRRLAVQETQYF.

This clone was seen at least ten times. The rearrangement joins TRBV27 to TRBJ2-3; D perhaps matches TRBD1 (5 bases). Germline loops: CDR1 MNHEY, CDR2 SMNVEV (reference sequence). Between the trimmed V and J ends, which lost 5 bases and 11 bases, there was a span of 17 bases. This CDR3 region has 13 residues. The CDR3 DNA reads TGTGCCAGCAGTATTTCGGACATCACCGGGCAGTATTTT. Translated: CASSISDITGQYF.

J is TRBJ2-7 and V is TRBV7-8; TRBD2 matches 8 bases. Unmatched junction bases numbered 5, after V lost 4 bases and J lost 6 bases. Germline V gene lookup returns CDR1 SGHVS and CDR2 FQNEAQ. The CDR3 runs to 13 residues. The CDR3 is CASSSSGSGEQYF. CDR3 in DNA: TGTGCCAGCAGCTCCAGCGGGAGCGGCGAGCAGTACTTC.

CDR3 in amino acids: CASSGGTDPYGYTF. The CDR3, as DNA: TGTGCCAGCAGCGGGGGGACAGACCCCTATGGCTACACCTTC. The genes are TRBV7-9 and TRBJ1-2; TRBD1 agrees at 7 bases. V shed 5 bases, J shed 4 bases, and the junction held 7 bases outside the gene matches. Germline loops: CDR1 SEHNR, CDR2 FQNEAQ (reference sequence). The CDR3 has 14 amino acids.

The chain couples TRBV14 to TRBJ2-5, with 7 bases lining up with TRBD1. CDR3 length equals 15 residues. V lost 4 bases, J lost 4 bases, and 9 bases stayed unmatched. Germline V gene data show CDR1 as SGHDN and CDR2 as FVKESK. Written as DNA, the CDR3 is TGTGCCAGCAGCCGGATTAGGGACAGCCTAGAGACCCAGTACTTC. It yields the protein CASSRIRDSLETQYF.

V usage is TRBV28 and J usage is TRBJ2-5; D possibly corresponds to TRBD2 (6 bases). Germline assignment: CDR1 MDHEN and CDR2 SYDVKM. V lost 3 bases, J lost 0 bases, and 17 bases lay in between. CDR3 length: 17 amino acids. The CDR3 here is CASSFNGGSPYQETQYF. The CDR3 DNA sequence: TGTGCCAGCAGTTTTAATGGAGGGTCACCGTACCAAGAGACCCAGTACTTC.

About this clone itself: The junction shows a germline mismatch at one end, possibly a read error. CDR3 nucleotides: TGTGCCAGCAGCCTAGCGGCGGGGGACACCGGGGAGCTGTTTTTT. The encoded protein is CASSLAAGDTGELFF. The chain combines TRBV7-8 with TRBJ2-2, with TRBD2 matching over 7 bases. Germline assignment: CDR1 SGHVS and CDR2 FQNEAQ. The CDR3 runs to 15 residues.

This chain links TRBV2 with TRBJ2-5; possible D gene TRBD1, 5 bases. The germline gives CDR1 SNHLY, CDR2 FYNNEI. V shed 2 bases and J shed 2 bases, with 12 bases lying between them. The CDR3 covers 15 residues. DNA of the CDR3: TGTGCCAGCAGTGAAAAGGGGCAGGAGCAAGAGACCCAGTACTTC. As protein: CASSEKGQEQETQYF.

The chain has TRBV29-1 and TRBJ2-7; 7 bases line up with TRBD2. CDR1 is SQVTM and CDR2 is ANQGSEA in the germline V gene. This CDR3 comprises 14 residues. V trimming: 4 bases; J trimming: 4 bases; junction bases outside the gene matches: 10. Here the CDR3 DNA reads TGCAGCGTTGGTGGTAGCGGGCCGCTATACGAGCAGTACTTC. It specifies CSVGGSGPLYEQYF.

This chain connects TRBV4-3 to TRBJ2-5, with TRBD2 as a possible D gene (6 bases). CDR3 length equals 13 residues. The V end was cut by 3 bases, the J end by 3 bases, with 8 bases between. The V gene's germline CDR1 is LGHNA and CDR2 YSLEER. CDR3 sequence (DNA): TGCGCCAGCAGCCAGTCGGGAGAAGAGACCCAGTACTTC. Its protein is CASSQSGEETQYF.